This TCR beta chain stems from a study of blood T cells in healthy people across ages. Study conclusions and caveats: As age increased, TCR beta diversity per million T cells fell in a roughly linear fashion. For the donors, CMV status was unknown and possibly confounded expanded clonotype changes.

This clonotype was picked up a small number of times. As yet, its antigen is unknown. A second PCR, run for roughly 7 to 12 cycles, used a sample-barcoded 5' primer plus a J-beta primer mix. Every cDNA molecule bore a tag from a template-switch adaptor containing 12 random nucleotides. TCRdb fed the 5' RACE reads into MiXCR, producing one record per CDR3 protein. The data show fewer than 1.5 million distinct CDR3 sequences, with approximately 38% seen just once and 7.9% held by the top ten. Germline lookup yields CDR1 ENHRY and CDR2 SYGVKD. The V end was cut by 6 bases, the J end by 10 bases, with 18 bases between. This CDR3 region has 13 residues.

The sequence was obtained from a woman under 30 in good health. The V gene is TRBV10-3, the J gene TRBJ1-2; D is undetermined. Material: blood. CDR3 amino acids: CAIRDFAGSTYTF. The CDR3 nucleotides are TGTGCCATCAGAGATTTTGCGGGCAGCACCTACACCTTC.